Here is one T cell receptor (beta chain) with its context. Antigen: not known. The data derive from a study of T cell clonotyping in hematopoietic cell transplantation. Sequencing was performed with immunoSEQ multiplex PCR; in TCRdb, only in-frame clones are kept and a portion is missing. The table has tens of thousands of clones, about 95% seen once. CDR1 SGHRS and CDR2 YFSETQ come from the germline V gene. V shed 4 bases and J shed 7 bases, with 9 bases lying between them. The CDR3 is 12 amino acids. The study, taken as a whole, reports: At the given depth, recipient repertoires were over 95% de novo clonotypes. After transplant, recipient diversity fell while pathologically expanded clonotypes grew through day 180. No sorting was done, leaving CD4 and CD8 contributions mixed.

The sequencing input was peripheral blood mononuclear cells. The chain is built from TRBV5-1 and TRBJ2-1; tentative D call: TRBD1 (6 bases). The source of this sequence is a man in his thirties or forties in good health. Some clones in this sample may be carry-over from other donors' samples. The CDR3 loop reads CASSTTGNEQFF. In DNA form, the CDR3 reads TGCGCCAGCAGCACCACAGGGAATGAGCAGTTCTTC.